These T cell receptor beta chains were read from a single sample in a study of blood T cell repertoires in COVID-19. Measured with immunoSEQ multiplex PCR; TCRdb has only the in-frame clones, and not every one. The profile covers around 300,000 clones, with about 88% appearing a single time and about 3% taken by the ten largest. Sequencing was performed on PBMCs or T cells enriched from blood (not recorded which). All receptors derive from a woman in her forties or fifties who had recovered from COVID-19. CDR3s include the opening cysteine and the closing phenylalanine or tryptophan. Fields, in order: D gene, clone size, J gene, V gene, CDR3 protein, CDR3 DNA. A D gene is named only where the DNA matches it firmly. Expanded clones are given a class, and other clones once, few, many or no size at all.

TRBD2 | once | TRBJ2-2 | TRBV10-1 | CASSAGLAGTGELFF | TGCGCCAGCAGTGCTGGACTAGCGGGAACCGGGGAGCTGTTTTTT
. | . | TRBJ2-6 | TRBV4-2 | CASSQEAVSGANVLTF | TGTGCCAGCAGCCAAGAGGCGGTTTCTGGGGCCAACGTCCTGACTTTC
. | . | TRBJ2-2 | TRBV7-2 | CASSFGDPGELFF | TGTGCCAGCAGCTTCGGGGATCCCGGGGAGCTGTTTTTT
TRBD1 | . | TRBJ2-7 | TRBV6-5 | CASRQGQGHYEQYF | TGTGCCAGCAGGCAGGGACAGGGACACTACGAGCAGTACTTC
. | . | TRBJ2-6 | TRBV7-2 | CASSPRQPSGANVLTF | TGTGCCAGCAGCCCCCGACAGCCCTCTGGGGCCAACGTCCTGACTTTC
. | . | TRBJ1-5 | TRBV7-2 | CASSLGQFNQPQHF | TGTGCCAGCAGCTTAGGACAGTTCAATCAGCCCCAGCATTTT
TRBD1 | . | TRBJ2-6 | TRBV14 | CASSHKMPGQGRSGANVLTF | TGTGCCAGCAGCCACAAGATGCCGGGACAGGGCCGCTCTGGGGCCAACGTCCTGACTTTC
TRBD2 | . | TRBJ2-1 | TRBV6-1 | CASSGDGLAGNNEQFF | TGTGCCAGCAGTGGGGATGGACTAGCGGGGAACAATGAGCAGTTCTTC
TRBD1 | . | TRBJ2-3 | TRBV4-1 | CASSHHRTGADTQYF | TGCGCCAGCAGCCACCATAGGACAGGGGCAGATACGCAGTATTTT
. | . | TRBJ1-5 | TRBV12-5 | CASGLVIVQGNQPQHF | TGTGCTAGTGGTTTGGTAATCGTACAGGGTAATCAGCCCCAGCATTTT
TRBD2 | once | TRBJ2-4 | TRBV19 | CASNNLAGGTTQYF | TGTGCCAGTAACAATCTAGCGGGAGGTACTACTCAGTACTTC
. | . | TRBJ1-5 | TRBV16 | CASSQSGWAAGQPQHF | TGTGCCAGCAGCCAATCGGGGTGGGCAGCGGGACAGCCCCAGCATTTT
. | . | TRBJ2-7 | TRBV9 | CASSFGSRRNYEQYF | TGTGCCAGCAGCTTCGGGAGTAGGCGGAACTACGAGCAGTACTTC
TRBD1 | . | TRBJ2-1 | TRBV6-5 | CASRPTGELYNEQFF | TGTGCCAGCAGACCCACAGGGGAACTCTACAATGAGCAGTTCTTC
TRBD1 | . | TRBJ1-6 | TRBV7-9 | CASSLLGTGNSPLHF | TGTGCCAGCAGCTTACTTGGGACAGGGAATTCACCCCTCCACTTT
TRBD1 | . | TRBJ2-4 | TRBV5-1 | CASSLVGTGGQNIQYF | TGCGCCAGCAGCTTGGTTGGGACAGGGGGGCAAAACATTCAGTACTTC
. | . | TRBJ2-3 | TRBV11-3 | CASSSLVSTDTQYF | TGTGCCAGCAGCTCCCTAGTGAGCACAGATACGCAGTATTTT
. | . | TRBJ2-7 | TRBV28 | CASRSPGRGGEQYF | TGTGCCAGCCGCAGCCCGGGCAGGGGTGGCGAGCAGTACTTC
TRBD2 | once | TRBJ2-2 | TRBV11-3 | CASSASSGGSGELFF | TGTGCCAGCAGCGCTTCTAGCGGTGGTTCCGGGGAGCTGTTTTTT
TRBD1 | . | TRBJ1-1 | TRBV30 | CAWRLDRDTEAFF | TGTGCCTGGAGATTGGACAGGGACACTGAAGCTTTCTTT
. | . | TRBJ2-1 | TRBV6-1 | CASSESRGTASYNEQFF | TGTGCCAGCAGTGAATCTCGCGGGACAGCTTCCTACAATGAGCAGTTCTTC
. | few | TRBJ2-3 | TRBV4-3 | CASSRQAGDTQYF | TGCGCCAGCAGCCGACAAGCGGGAGATACGCAGTATTTT
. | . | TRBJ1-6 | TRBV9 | CASSVKGYNSPLHF | TGTGCCAGCAGCGTCAAGGGGTATAATTCACCCCTCCACTTT
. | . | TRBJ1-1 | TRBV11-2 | CASSLVAGHTNTEAFF | TGTGCCAGCAGCTTAGTGGCCGGACATACGAACACTGAAGCTTTCTTT
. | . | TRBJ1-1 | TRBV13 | CASSLLFNRESTEAFF | TGTGCCAGCAGCTTACTTTTTAATCGGGAGAGCACTGAAGCTTTCTTT
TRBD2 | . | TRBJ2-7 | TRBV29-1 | CSAGLAGDYEQYF | TGCAGCGCGGGGCTAGCGGGAGACTACGAGCAGTACTTC
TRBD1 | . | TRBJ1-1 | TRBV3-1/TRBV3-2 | CASSHYGQGNTEAFF | TGTGCCAGCAGCCATTACGGACAGGGGAACACTGAAGCTTTCTTT
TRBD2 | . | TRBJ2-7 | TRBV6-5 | CASSRTSRYEQYF | TGTGCCAGCAGCAGGACTAGCAGATACGAGCAGTACTTC
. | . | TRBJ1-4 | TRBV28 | CASTDTHWKLFF | TGTGCCAGCACCGATACCCACTGGAAACTGTTTTTT
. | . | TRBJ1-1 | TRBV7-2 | CASSLVAVNTEAFF | TGTGCCAGCAGCTTAGTGGCGGTGAACACTGAAGCTTTCTTT
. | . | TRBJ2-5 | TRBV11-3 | CASSLGLRQETQYF | TGTGCCAGCAGCTTAGGACTCCGCCAAGAGACCCAGTACTTC
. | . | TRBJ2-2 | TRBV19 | CASSIIAPNTGELFF | TGTGCCAGTAGTATTATCGCGCCGAACACCGGGGAGCTGTTTTTT
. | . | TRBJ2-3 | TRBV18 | CASSPPGTDTQYF | TGTGCCAGCTCCCCCCCAGGCACAGATACGCAGTATTTT
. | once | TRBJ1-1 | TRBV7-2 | CASSYLLWRNTEAFF | TGTGCCAGCAGCTACCTGTTGTGGAGGAACACTGAAGCTTTCTTT
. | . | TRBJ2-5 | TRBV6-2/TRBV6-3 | CASSLTSYQETQYF | TGTGCCAGCAGCCTAACATCGTACCAAGAGACCCAGTACTTC
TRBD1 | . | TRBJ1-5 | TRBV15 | CATSRANRGSGPQHF | TGTGCCACCAGCAGAGCGAACAGGGGTTCAGGGCCCCAGCATTTT
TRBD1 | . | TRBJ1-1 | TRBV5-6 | CASSFPDRDNAEAFF | TGTGCCAGCAGCTTCCCAGACAGGGATAACGCTGAAGCTTTCTTT
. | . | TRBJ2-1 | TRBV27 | CASSLGLNRVDEQFF | TGTGCCAGCAGTTTAGGGTTAAACAGGGTCGATGAGCAGTTCTTC
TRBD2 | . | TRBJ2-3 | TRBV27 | CASSLLGTSGSRADTQYF | TGTGCCAGCAGTTTATTGGGGACTAGCGGGAGTAGGGCAGATACGCAGTATTTT
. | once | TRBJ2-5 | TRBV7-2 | CASSYRQETQYF | TGTGCCAGCAGCTATCGGCAAGAGACCCAGTACTTC
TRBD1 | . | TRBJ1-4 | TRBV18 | CASSVNRGREEKLFF | TGTGCCAGCTCAGTCAACAGGGGGCGCGAGGAAAAACTGTTTTTT
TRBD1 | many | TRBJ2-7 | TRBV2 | CASTMRTGDYEQYF | TGTGCCAGCACCATGCGGACAGGGGACTACGAGCAGTACTTC
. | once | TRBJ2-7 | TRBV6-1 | CASSESGIWYEQYF | TGTGCCAGCAGTGAGTCAGGGATTTGGTACGAGCAGTACTTC
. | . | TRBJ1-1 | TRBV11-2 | CASSFDRTVEAFF | TGTGCCAGCAGCTTTGACCGGACAGTTGAAGCTTTCTTT
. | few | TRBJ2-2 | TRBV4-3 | CASSQGDAPVEGTGELFF | TGCGCCAGCAGCCAAGGGGATGCTCCGGTTGAGGGTACCGGGGAGCTGTTTTTT
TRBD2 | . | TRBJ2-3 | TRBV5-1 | CASGLTSGTSTDTQYF | TGCGCCAGCGGACTAACTAGCGGTACTAGCACAGATACGCAGTATTTT
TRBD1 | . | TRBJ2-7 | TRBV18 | CASSRDRSPYEQYF | TGTGCCAGCTCTAGGGACAGGTCGCCCTACGAGCAGTACTTC
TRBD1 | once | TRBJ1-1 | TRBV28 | CASSGGTGNTEAFF | TGTGCCAGCAGTGGGGGGACAGGGAACACTGAAGCTTTCTTT
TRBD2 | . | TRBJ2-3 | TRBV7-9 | CASSRELGTSGRQSTDTQYF | TGTGCCAGCAGCCGGGAGCTCGGGACTAGCGGGAGGCAGAGCACAGATACGCAGTATTTT
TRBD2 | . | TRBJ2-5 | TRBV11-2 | CASSQLAGTGETQYF | TGTGCCAGCAGCCAACTAGCGGGAACTGGGGAGACCCAGTACTTC
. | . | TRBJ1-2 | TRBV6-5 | CASRLGGQQHDIF | TGTGCCAGCAGGTTGGGTGGGCAACAGCACGATATTTTC
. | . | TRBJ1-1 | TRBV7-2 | CASSQAGSGTEAFF | TGTGCCAGCAGCCAAGCAGGGTCGGGCACTGAAGCTTTCTTT
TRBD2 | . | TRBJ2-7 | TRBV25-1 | CASSEPGGYEQYF | TGTGCCAGCAGTGAACCGGGAGGGTACGAGCAGTACTTC
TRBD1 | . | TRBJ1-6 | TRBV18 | CASKGQDNNSPLHF | TGTGCCAGCAAGGGACAGGACAATAATTCACCCCTCCACTTT
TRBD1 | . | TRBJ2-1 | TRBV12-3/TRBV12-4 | CASSSRDRAFF | TGTGCCAGCAGTTCCCGGGACAGGGCCTTCTTC
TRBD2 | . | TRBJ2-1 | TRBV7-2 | CASSLRTSGEPYNEQFF | TGTGCCAGCAGCTTGAGGACTAGCGGGGAGCCCTACAATGAGCAGTTCTTC
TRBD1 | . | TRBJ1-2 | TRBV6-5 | CASSPTGENYGYTF | TGTGCCAGCAGCCCGACAGGGGAGAACTATGGCTACACCTTC
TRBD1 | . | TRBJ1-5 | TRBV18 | CASSPGTGSHQPQHF | TGTGCCAGCTCACCGGGGACAGGGTCGCATCAGCCCCAGCATTTT
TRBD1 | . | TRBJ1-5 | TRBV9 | CASSASGTGNQPQHF | TGTGCCAGCAGCGCCTCCGGGACAGGTAATCAGCCCCAGCATTTT